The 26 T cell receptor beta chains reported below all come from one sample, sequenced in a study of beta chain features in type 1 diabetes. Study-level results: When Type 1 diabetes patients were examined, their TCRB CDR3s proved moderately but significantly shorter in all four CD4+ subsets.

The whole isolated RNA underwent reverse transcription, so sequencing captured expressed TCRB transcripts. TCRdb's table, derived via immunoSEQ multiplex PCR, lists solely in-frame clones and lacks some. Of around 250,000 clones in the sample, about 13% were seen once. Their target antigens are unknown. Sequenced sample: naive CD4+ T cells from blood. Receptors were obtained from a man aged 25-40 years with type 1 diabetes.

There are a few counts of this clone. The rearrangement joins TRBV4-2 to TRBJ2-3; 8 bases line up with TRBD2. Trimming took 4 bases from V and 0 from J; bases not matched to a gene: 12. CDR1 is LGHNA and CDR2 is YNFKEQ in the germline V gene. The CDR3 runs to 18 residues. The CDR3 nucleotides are TGTGCCAGCAGCCCAGGCGACGGGGGGGGAAGTAGCACAGATACGCAGTATTTT. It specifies CASSPGDGGGSSTDTQYF.

CDR3: CASSPEGTGHTYEQYF. CDR3 sequence (DNA): TGCGCCAGCAGCCCCGAAGGGACAGGGCATACCTACGAGCAGTACTTC. The J gene is TRBJ2-7, the V gene TRBV5-1, with 9 bases lining up with TRBD1. The germline gives CDR1 SGHRS, CDR2 YFSETQ. Unmatched junction bases numbered 10, after V lost 4 bases and J lost 2 bases. This CDR3 has 16 amino acids.

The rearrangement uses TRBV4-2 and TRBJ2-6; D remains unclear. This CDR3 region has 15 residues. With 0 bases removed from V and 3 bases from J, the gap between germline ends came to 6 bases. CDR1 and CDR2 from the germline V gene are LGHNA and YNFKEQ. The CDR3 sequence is CASSQESFGANVLTF. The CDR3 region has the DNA TGTGCCAGCAGCCAAGAAAGCTTTGGGGCCAACGTCCTGACTTTC.

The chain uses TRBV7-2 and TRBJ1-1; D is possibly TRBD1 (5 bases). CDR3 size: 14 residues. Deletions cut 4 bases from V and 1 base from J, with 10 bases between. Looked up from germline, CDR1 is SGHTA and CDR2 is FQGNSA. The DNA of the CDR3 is TGTGCCAGCAGCTCCGGACACGCGAACACTGAAGCTTTCTTT. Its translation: CASSSGHANTEAFF.

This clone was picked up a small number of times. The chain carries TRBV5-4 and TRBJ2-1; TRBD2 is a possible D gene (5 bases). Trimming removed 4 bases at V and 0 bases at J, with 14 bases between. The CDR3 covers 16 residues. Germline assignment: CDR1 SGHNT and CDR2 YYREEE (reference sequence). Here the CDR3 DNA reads TGTGCCAGCAGCGAGGACTTCACGAGCTCCTACAATGAGCAGTTCTTC. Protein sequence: CASSEDFTSSYNEQFF.

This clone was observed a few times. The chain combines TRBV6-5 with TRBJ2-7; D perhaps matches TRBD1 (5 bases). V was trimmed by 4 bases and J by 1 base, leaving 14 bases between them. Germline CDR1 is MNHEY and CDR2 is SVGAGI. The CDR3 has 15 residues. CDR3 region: CASSSTDSSSYEQYF. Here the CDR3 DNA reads TGTGCCAGCAGTTCCACCGACAGTTCATCCTACGAGCAGTACTTC.

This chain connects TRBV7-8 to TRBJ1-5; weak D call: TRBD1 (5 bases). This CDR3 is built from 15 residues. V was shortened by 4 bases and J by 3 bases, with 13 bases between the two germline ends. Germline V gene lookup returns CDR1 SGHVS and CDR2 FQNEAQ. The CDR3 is CASSSYSRDNQPQHF. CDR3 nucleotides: TGTGCCAGCAGCTCCTACTCCAGGGACAATCAGCCCCAGCATTTT.

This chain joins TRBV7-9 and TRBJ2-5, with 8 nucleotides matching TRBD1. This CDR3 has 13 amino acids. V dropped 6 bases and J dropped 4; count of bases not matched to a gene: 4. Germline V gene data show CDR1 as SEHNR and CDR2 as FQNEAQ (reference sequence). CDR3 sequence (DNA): TGTGCCAGCAGTATGACAGGGGTAGAGACCCAGTACTTC. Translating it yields CASSMTGVETQYF. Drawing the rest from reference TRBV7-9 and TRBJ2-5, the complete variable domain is DTGVSQNPRHKITKRGQNVTFRCDPISEHNRLYWYRQTLGQGPEFLTYFQNEAQLEKSRLLSDRFSAERPKGSFSTLEIQRTEQGDSAMYLCASSMTGVETQYFGPGTRLLVL.

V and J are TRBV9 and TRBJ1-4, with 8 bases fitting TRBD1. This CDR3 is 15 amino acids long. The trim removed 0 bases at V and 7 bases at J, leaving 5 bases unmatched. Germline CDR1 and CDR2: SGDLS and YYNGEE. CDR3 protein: CASSVATGESEKLFF. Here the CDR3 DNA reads TGTGCCAGCAGCGTAGCGACAGGGGAAAGTGAAAAACTGTTTTTT.

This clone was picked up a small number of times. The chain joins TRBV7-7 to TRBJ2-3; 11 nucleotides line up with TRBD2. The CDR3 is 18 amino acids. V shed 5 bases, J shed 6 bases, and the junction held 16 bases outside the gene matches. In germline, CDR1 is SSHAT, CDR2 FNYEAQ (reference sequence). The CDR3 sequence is CASSRYPFLAGGVDTQYF. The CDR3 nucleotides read TGTGCCAGCAGCCGATACCCTTTCCTAGCGGGAGGAGTGGATACGCAGTATTTT.

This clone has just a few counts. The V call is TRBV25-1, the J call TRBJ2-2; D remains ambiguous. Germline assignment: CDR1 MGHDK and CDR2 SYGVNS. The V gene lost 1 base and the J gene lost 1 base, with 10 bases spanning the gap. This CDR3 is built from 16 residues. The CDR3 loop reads CASSELTYQNTGELFF. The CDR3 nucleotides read TGTGCCAGCAGTGAATTGACTTATCAGAACACCGGGGAGCTGTTTTTT.

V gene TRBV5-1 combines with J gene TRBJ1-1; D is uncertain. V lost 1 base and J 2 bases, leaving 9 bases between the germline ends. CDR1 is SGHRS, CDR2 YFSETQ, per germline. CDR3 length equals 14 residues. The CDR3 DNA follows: TGCGCCAGCAGCTTGTGGCCGGGTAACACTGAAGCTTTCTTT. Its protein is CASSLWPGNTEAFF.

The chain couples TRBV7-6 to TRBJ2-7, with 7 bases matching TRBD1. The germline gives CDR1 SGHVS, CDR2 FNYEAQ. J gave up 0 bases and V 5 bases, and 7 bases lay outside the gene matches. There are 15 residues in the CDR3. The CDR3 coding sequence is TGTGCCAGCAGCCAATTGCCAGGGGGCTCCTACGAGCAGTACTTC. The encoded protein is CASSQLPGGSYEQYF.

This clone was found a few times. The CDR3 loop is CASSSIPTGLLSYEQYF. CDR3 DNA: TGTGCCAGCAGCTCCATCCCGACAGGGCTGCTTTCCTACGAGCAGTACTTC. V and J are TRBV7-9 and TRBJ2-7, with TRBD1 matching over 7 bases. From germline, CDR1 is SEHNR and CDR2 FQNEAQ (reference sequence). CDR3 length: 17 residues. The V gene end was trimmed by 4 bases and the J gene end by 1 base; junction bases not matched to a gene: 13.

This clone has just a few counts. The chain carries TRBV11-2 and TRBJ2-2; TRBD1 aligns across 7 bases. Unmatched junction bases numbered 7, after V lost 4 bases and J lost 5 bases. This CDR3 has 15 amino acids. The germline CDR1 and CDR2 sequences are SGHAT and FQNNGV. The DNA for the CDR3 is TGTGCCAGCAGCTATAGACAGGGTGGGACCGGGGAGCTGTTTTTT. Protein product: CASSYRQGGTGELFF. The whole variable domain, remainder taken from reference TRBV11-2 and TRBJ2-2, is EAGVAQSPRYKIIEKRQSVAFWCNPISGHATLYWYQQILGQGPKLLIQFQNNGVVDDSQLPKDRFSAERLKGVDSTLKIQPAKLEDSAVYLCASSYRQGGTGELFFGEGSRLTVL.

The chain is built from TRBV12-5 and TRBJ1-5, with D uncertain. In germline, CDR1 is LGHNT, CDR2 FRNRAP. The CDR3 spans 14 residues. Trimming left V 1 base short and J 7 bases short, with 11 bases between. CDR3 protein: CASGLATFLQPQHF. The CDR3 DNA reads TGTGCTAGTGGTTTGGCCACATTCCTCCAGCCCCAGCATTTT.

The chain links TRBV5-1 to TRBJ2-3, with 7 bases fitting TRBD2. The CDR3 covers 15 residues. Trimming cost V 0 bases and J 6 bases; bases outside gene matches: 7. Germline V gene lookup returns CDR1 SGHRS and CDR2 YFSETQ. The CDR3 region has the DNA TGCGCCAGCAGCTTGGCGCGGGAGTCCTTTGATACGCAGTATTTT. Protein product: CASSLARESFDTQYF.

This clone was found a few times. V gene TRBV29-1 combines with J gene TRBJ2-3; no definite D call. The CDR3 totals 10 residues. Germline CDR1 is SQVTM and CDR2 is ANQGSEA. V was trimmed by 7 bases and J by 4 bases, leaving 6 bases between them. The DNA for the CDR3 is TGCAGCGGTAGCCCAGATACGCAGTATTTT. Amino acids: CSGSPDTQYF.

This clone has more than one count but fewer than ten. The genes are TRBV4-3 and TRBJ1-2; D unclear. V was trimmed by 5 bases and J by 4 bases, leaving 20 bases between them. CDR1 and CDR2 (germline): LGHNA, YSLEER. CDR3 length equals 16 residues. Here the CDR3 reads CASSFMPGVESYGYTF. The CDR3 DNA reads TGCGCCAGCAGCTTTATGCCGGGAGTAGAATCCTATGGCTACACCTTC.

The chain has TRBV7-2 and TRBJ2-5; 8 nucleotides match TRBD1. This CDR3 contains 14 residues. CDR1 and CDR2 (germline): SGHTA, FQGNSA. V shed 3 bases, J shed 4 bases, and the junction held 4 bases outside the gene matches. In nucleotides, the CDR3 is TGTGCCAGCAGCTTGTCCAGGGGGCGAGAGACCCAGTACTTC. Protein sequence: CASSLSRGRETQYF.

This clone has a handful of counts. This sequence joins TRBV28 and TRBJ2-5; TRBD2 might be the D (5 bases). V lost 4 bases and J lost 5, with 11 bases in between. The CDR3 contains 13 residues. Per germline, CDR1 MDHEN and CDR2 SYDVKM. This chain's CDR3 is CASSSSIGETQYF. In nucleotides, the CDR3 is TGTGCCAGCAGTTCTAGCATCGGGGAGACCCAGTACTTC.

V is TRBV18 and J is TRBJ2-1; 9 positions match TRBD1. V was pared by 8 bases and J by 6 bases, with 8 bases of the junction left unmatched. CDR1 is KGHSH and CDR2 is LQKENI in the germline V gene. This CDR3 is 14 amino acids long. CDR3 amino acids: CASARDRAANEQFF. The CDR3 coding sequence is TGTGCCAGCGCCCGGGACAGGGCTGCCAATGAGCAGTTCTTC.

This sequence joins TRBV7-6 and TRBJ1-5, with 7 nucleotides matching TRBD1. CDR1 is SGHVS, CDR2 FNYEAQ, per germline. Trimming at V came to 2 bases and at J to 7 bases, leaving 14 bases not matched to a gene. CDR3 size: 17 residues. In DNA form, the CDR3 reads TGTGCCAGCAGCTTAAACCCCGGGGGACAGTGGACGCAGCCCCAGCATTTT. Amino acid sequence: CASSLNPGGQWTQPQHF.

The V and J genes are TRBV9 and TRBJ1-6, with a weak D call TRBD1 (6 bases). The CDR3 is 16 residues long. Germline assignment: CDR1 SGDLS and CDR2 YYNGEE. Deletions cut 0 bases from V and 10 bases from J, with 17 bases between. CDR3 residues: CASSVASGQGSSPLHF. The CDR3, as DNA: TGTGCCAGCAGCGTAGCGTCGGGTCAGGGGAGCTCACCCCTCCACTTT.

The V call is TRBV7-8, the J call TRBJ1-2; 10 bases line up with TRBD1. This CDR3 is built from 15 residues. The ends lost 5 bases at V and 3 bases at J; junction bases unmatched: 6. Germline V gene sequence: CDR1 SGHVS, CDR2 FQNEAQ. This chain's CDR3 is CASSARDRGDYGYTF. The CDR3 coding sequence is TGTGCCAGCAGCGCCCGGGACAGGGGAGACTATGGCTACACCTTC.

CDR3 nucleotides: TGTGCCAGTAGTCATTTAAGCGGGAAGAGCTCCTACAATGAGCAGTTCTTC. This encodes CASSHLSGKSSYNEQFF. The genes are TRBV19 and TRBJ2-1; 7 nucleotides align to TRBD2. The CDR3 contains 17 residues. CDR1 LNHDA and CDR2 SQIVND come from the germline V gene (reference sequence). V dropped 5 bases and J dropped 0; count of bases not matched to a gene: 10.